These 7 T cell receptor beta chains originate from one sample sequenced in a study of blood T cell repertoires in COVID-19. TCRdb's copy holds only in-frame clones and misses some; the assay was immunoSEQ multiplex PCR. The sample holds approximately 300,000 clones; about nine tenths are singletons and the top ten take roughly 7%. Sample: peripheral blood. Source of these receptors: a woman in her 30s with COVID-19, enrolled during active disease.

This rearrangement joins TRBV28 to TRBJ2-1, with TRBD2 matching over 13 bases. The CDR3 totals 15 residues. CDR1 is MDHEN, CDR2 SYDVKM, per germline. The trim removed 7 bases at V and 6 bases at J, leaving 6 bases unmatched. The CDR3 here is CASKLGTSGANEQFF. Written as DNA, the CDR3 is TGTGCCAGCAAACTCGGGACTAGCGGGGCCAATGAGCAGTTCTTC. Combining the CDR3 with reference TRBV28 and TRBJ2-1 gives the whole variable domain DVKVTQSSRYLVKRTGEKVFLECVQDMDHENMFWYRQDPGLGLRLIYFSYDVKMKEKGDIPEGYSVSREKKERFSLILESASTNQTSMYLCASKLGTSGANEQFFGPGTRLTVL.

The chain joins TRBV19 to TRBJ2-7; 10 bases line up with TRBD2. This CDR3 contains 14 residues. The V gene end was trimmed by 6 bases and the J gene end by 6 bases; junction bases not matched to a gene: 8. Germline loops: CDR1 LNHDA, CDR2 SQIVND (reference sequence). The CDR3 sequence: CASRFLAGVGEQYF. The CDR3 region has the DNA TGTGCCAGTAGGTTTCTAGCGGGAGTTGGCGAGCAGTACTTC.

J is TRBJ2-7 and V is TRBV25-1; TRBD2 agrees at 9 bases. Germline CDR1 is MGHDK and CDR2 is SYGVNS. The CDR3 spans 13 residues. V lost 6 bases to trimming and J lost 2 bases; unmatched junction nucleotides: 2. CDR3 residues: CASSIAGAYEQYF. As DNA, the CDR3 is TGTGCCAGCAGCATAGCGGGGGCCTACGAGCAGTACTTC.

V usage is TRBV5-4 and J usage is TRBJ1-1, with 9 bases fitting TRBD1. This CDR3 spans 14 amino acids. The germline CDR1 and CDR2 sequences are SGHNT and YYREEE (reference sequence). J lost 7 bases, V lost 0 bases, and 4 bases had no gene match. The CDR3 nucleotides are TGTGCCAGCAGCTTGGTAAGGACAGGGGATGAAGCTTTCTTT. The encoded protein is CASSLVRTGDEAFF.

This clone occurred a few times. The V call is TRBV6-4, the J call TRBJ2-1; 7 bases align to TRBD2. Trimming removed 0 bases from V and 4 bases from J; junction bases left unmatched: 3. Germline CDR1 and CDR2: MRHNA and SNTAGT. The CDR3 is 15 amino acids. The DNA of the CDR3 is TGTGCCAGCAGTGACTCGGGGGGAGGGTACAATGAGCAGTTCTTC. It specifies CASSDSGGGYNEQFF.

The table lists this clone with a few counts. This CDR3 is CAWGGAVAFF. The CDR3 coding sequence is TGTGCCTGGGGGGGGGCAGTAGCTTTCTTT. The chain recombines TRBV30 with TRBJ1-1; a weak D match, TRBD1 (6 bases). The CDR3 runs 10 residues. V lost 5 bases and J 10 bases, leaving 11 bases between the germline ends. From germline, CDR1 is GTSNPN and CDR2 SVGIG (reference sequence).

This clone occurred once. The chain combines TRBV7-2 with TRBJ2-3; D is ambiguous. Trimming left V 11 bases short and J 6 bases short, with 9 bases between. Germline-derived CDR1 and CDR2 are SGHTA and FQGNSA. This CDR3 has 10 amino acids. The CDR3 reads CALGEDTQYF. In nucleotides, the CDR3 is TGTGCCCTCGGTGAGGATACGCAGTATTTT.